Listed below are T cell receptor beta chains from one sample, sequenced in a study of T cells in localized non-small cell lung cancer. Sequencing used immunoSEQ multiplex PCR; TCRdb keeps in-frame clones, though not all of them. This sample has 64,000 or so clones, with roughly 88% found just once. This sample comprised peripheral blood, obtained before any cancer treatment. These receptors were obtained from a woman between 35 and 75 years old with stage I lung adenocarcinoma. Each CDR3 is given with its conserved first and last residue. Each record gives: J gene, V gene, clone size, D gene, CDR3 DNA, CDR3 protein. D genes are given only for firm matches. Where a row states a size, it is once, few, many or the class of an expanded clone; other rows omit it.

j_call: TRBJ1-4
v_call: TRBV12-1
clone_size: NA
d_call: NA
cdr3_nt: TGTGCCAGCAGCTTAGACAGAAATACAACTAATGAAAAACTGTTTTTT
cdr3_aa: CASSLDRNTTNEKLFF

j_call: TRBJ2-7
v_call: TRBV29-1
clone_size: NA
d_call: TRBD1
cdr3_nt: TGCAGCGCTTCAGACAGGGCAACCTCTTACGAGCAGTACTTC
cdr3_aa: CSASDRATSYEQYF

j_call: TRBJ1-5
v_call: TRBV2
clone_size: NA
d_call: NA
cdr3_nt: TGTGCCAGCAGGAGGGAGGGGAATCAGCCCCAGCATTTT
cdr3_aa: CASRREGNQPQHF

j_call: TRBJ2-5
v_call: TRBV6-1
clone_size: NA
d_call: TRBD2
cdr3_nt: TGTGCCAGCCAGGCAGTAGCGGGGGGAGAGACCCAGTACTTC
cdr3_aa: CASQAVAGGETQYF

j_call: TRBJ2-1
v_call: TRBV7-6
clone_size: NA
d_call: TRBD2
cdr3_nt: TGTGCCAGCAGCTTAGCCCGCCTAGCGGGGCCCGGTGCCGCGCAGTTCTTC
cdr3_aa: CASSLARLAGPGAAQFF

j_call: TRBJ2-3
v_call: TRBV6-6
clone_size: NA
d_call: NA
cdr3_nt: TGTGCCAGCAGTTACTCTAACGGCGTAGATACGCAGTATTTT
cdr3_aa: CASSYSNGVDTQYF

j_call: TRBJ2-3
v_call: TRBV29-1
clone_size: NA
d_call: TRBD2
cdr3_nt: TGCAGCGTGGGCGCACTAGCGGGAGAAAGCACAGATACGCAGTATTTT
cdr3_aa: CSVGALAGESTDTQYF

j_call: TRBJ1-2
v_call: TRBV9
clone_size: NA
d_call: TRBD1
cdr3_nt: TGTGCCAGCAGCGTCCGGGACAGGGCTCGGATTAACTATGGCTACACCTTC
cdr3_aa: CASSVRDRARINYGYTF

j_call: TRBJ2-7
v_call: TRBV28
clone_size: NA
d_call: NA
cdr3_nt: TGTGCCAGCAGTTCTCCAGCAGACTCCTACGAGCAGTACTTC
cdr3_aa: CASSSPADSYEQYF

j_call: TRBJ2-7
v_call: TRBV7-9
clone_size: NA
d_call: TRBD2
cdr3_nt: TGTGCCAGCAGCTTAGTTTGGACTAGCGGGGTCGAGGGGGACGAGCAGTACTTC
cdr3_aa: CASSLVWTSGVEGDEQYF

j_call: TRBJ2-1
v_call: TRBV19
clone_size: NA
d_call: NA
cdr3_nt: TGTGCCAGTAGTATTGAATCGGAAAGCTCCTACAATGAGCAGTTCTTC
cdr3_aa: CASSIESESSYNEQFF

j_call: TRBJ1-2
v_call: TRBV7-6
clone_size: NA
d_call: NA
cdr3_nt: TGTGCCAGCAGCTTAAAGCCACGCTATGGCTACACCTTC
cdr3_aa: CASSLKPRYGYTF

j_call: TRBJ2-2
v_call: TRBV27
clone_size: once
d_call: NA
cdr3_nt: TGTGCCAGCAGGGGTCTAGCGTTAACCGGGGAGCTGTTTTTT
cdr3_aa: CASRGLALTGELFF

j_call: TRBJ1-5
v_call: TRBV19
clone_size: NA
d_call: NA
cdr3_nt: TGTGCCAGTAGTATGTCGACAGGCGTAAGCAATCAGCCCCAGCATTTT
cdr3_aa: CASSMSTGVSNQPQHF

j_call: TRBJ2-7
v_call: TRBV2
clone_size: NA
d_call: NA
cdr3_nt: TGTGCCAGCACCCCCAATGACCCGGGGTCCTACGAGCAGTACTTC
cdr3_aa: CASTPNDPGSYEQYF

j_call: TRBJ1-3
v_call: TRBV4-3
clone_size: NA
d_call: NA
cdr3_nt: TGCGCCAGCAGCCAAGATTTCCTACTAGGCAGCGGTGGAAACACCATATATTTT
cdr3_aa: CASSQDFLLGSGGNTIYF

j_call: TRBJ1-1
v_call: TRBV18
clone_size: NA
d_call: NA
cdr3_nt: TGTGCCAGCTCACCAGCCCACCTCTCGGTCACTGAAGCTTTCTTT
cdr3_aa: CASSPAHLSVTEAFF

j_call: TRBJ2-3
v_call: TRBV2
clone_size: NA
d_call: NA
cdr3_nt: TGTGCCAGCCGGGACTCGCCTTGGGGTACGCAGTATTTT
cdr3_aa: CASRDSPWGTQYF

j_call: TRBJ1-1
v_call: TRBV27
clone_size: NA
d_call: NA
cdr3_nt: TGTGCCAGCAGGGAGGGCCGGAACACTGAAGCTTTCTTT
cdr3_aa: CASREGRNTEAFF

j_call: TRBJ2-7
v_call: TRBV2
clone_size: NA
d_call: TRBD1
cdr3_nt: TGTGCCAGCAGTGAAATGGGACAGGGGATCCCCTACGAGCAGTACTTC
cdr3_aa: CASSEMGQGIPYEQYF

j_call: TRBJ2-7
v_call: TRBV6-5
clone_size: NA
d_call: NA
cdr3_nt: TGTGCCAGCAGTTACTCGCCGTACGAGCAGTACTTC
cdr3_aa: CASSYSPYEQYF

j_call: TRBJ2-7
v_call: TRBV6-5
clone_size: few
d_call: NA
cdr3_nt: TGTGCCAGCAGAGACGGGGCTTCCTACGAGCAGTACTTC
cdr3_aa: CASRDGASYEQYF

j_call: TRBJ2-4
v_call: TRBV9
clone_size: NA
d_call: NA
cdr3_nt: TGTGCCAGCAGCGTCACTTACGGAGGGGCCCAGTACTTC
cdr3_aa: CASSVTYGGAQYF

j_call: TRBJ1-1
v_call: TRBV9
clone_size: NA
d_call: TRBD1
cdr3_nt: TGTGCCTCCAGCGGACAGGGGCACCCTGAAGCTTTCTTT
cdr3_aa: CASSGQGHPEAFF

j_call: TRBJ1-2
v_call: TRBV28
clone_size: few
d_call: NA
cdr3_nt: TGTGCCAGCAGTTTAGGGGGCGCCAACTATGGCTACACCTTC
cdr3_aa: CASSLGGANYGYTF

j_call: TRBJ1-4
v_call: TRBV30
clone_size: NA
d_call: NA
cdr3_nt: TGTGCCTGGAGTAAAGGAGGGAATGAAAAACTGTTTTTT
cdr3_aa: CAWSKGGNEKLFF

j_call: TRBJ1-1
v_call: TRBV27
clone_size: NA
d_call: NA
cdr3_nt: TGTGCCAGCAGTTCGGACCAATGGGACACTGAAGCTTTCTTT
cdr3_aa: CASSSDQWDTEAFF

j_call: TRBJ2-5
v_call: TRBV30
clone_size: NA
d_call: NA
cdr3_nt: TGTGCCTGGACCAGTGGAGAGACCCAGTACTTC
cdr3_aa: CAWTSGETQYF

j_call: TRBJ1-1
v_call: TRBV7-3
clone_size: few
d_call: NA
cdr3_nt: TGTGCCAGCAGCCGCACAGTGAACACTGAAGCTTTCTTT
cdr3_aa: CASSRTVNTEAFF

j_call: TRBJ2-2
v_call: TRBV9
clone_size: NA
d_call: NA
cdr3_nt: TGTGCCAGCAGCGTACTGGGACTCTCGAACACCGGGGAGCTGTTTTTT
cdr3_aa: CASSVLGLSNTGELFF

j_call: TRBJ1-2
v_call: TRBV27
clone_size: once
d_call: NA
cdr3_nt: TGTGCCAGCAGTTTATACGGACAGACCCAGGGTGGCTACACCTTC
cdr3_aa: CASSLYGQTQGGYTF

j_call: TRBJ1-2
v_call: TRBV6-5
clone_size: NA
d_call: TRBD1
cdr3_nt: TGTGCCAGCAGTTACGCCCCCTTCGGACAGGGGGGTGGCTACACCTTC
cdr3_aa: CASSYAPFGQGGGYTF

j_call: TRBJ2-7
v_call: TRBV6-6
clone_size: NA
d_call: NA
cdr3_nt: TGTGCCAGCAGTTACCTCGGCGGCGAGCAGTACTTC
cdr3_aa: CASSYLGGEQYF

j_call: TRBJ2-3
v_call: TRBV5-6
clone_size: NA
d_call: TRBD1
cdr3_nt: TGTGCCAGCAGCACAGGACAGGGCACAGATACGCAGTATTTT
cdr3_aa: CASSTGQGTDTQYF

j_call: TRBJ1-2
v_call: TRBV6-4
clone_size: NA
d_call: NA
cdr3_nt: TGTGCCAGCAGTCTCTGGGACTATGGCTACACCTTC
cdr3_aa: CASSLWDYGYTF

j_call: TRBJ2-1
v_call: TRBV7-9
clone_size: NA
d_call: NA
cdr3_nt: TGTGCCGCCCAGCTTACAAGCGCAGGGAATGAGCAGTTCTTC
cdr3_aa: CAAQLTSAGNEQFF

j_call: TRBJ1-1
v_call: TRBV19
clone_size: once
d_call: NA
cdr3_nt: TGTGCCAGTACCTGGAGGACGCGTGCTGACACTGAAGCTTTCTTT
cdr3_aa: CASTWRTRADTEAFF

j_call: TRBJ1-1
v_call: TRBV5-4
clone_size: NA
d_call: NA
cdr3_nt: TGTGCCAGCAGTTTGGTGGGGGACACTGAAGCTTTCTTT
cdr3_aa: CASSLVGDTEAFF

j_call: TRBJ1-3
v_call: TRBV30
clone_size: NA
d_call: NA
cdr3_nt: TGTGCCGGACGACTGCCTGGAGTATCTGGCGGAAGAAACACCATATATTTT
cdr3_aa: CAGRLPGVSGGRNTIYF

j_call: TRBJ2-5
v_call: TRBV5-1
clone_size: NA
d_call: NA
cdr3_nt: TGCGCCAGCAGCTTGGCAGAGACCCAGTACTTC
cdr3_aa: CASSLAETQYF

j_call: TRBJ2-1
v_call: TRBV7-6
clone_size: few
d_call: TRBD1
cdr3_nt: TGTGCCAGCAGCCCAGGGACAGGGAGTCATAATGAGCAGTTCTTC
cdr3_aa: CASSPGTGSHNEQFF

j_call: TRBJ1-3
v_call: TRBV19
clone_size: NA
d_call: TRBD1
cdr3_nt: TGTGCCAGCCATCGGACAGGCAGCTCTGGAAACACCATATATTTT
cdr3_aa: CASHRTGSSGNTIYF

j_call: TRBJ1-2
v_call: TRBV5-1
clone_size: NA
d_call: NA
cdr3_nt: TGCGCCAGCAGCTTGGAACCTTCAGGGCCGAGCGGCTACACCTTC
cdr3_aa: CASSLEPSGPSGYTF

j_call: TRBJ1-2
v_call: TRBV6-1
clone_size: NA
d_call: TRBD1
cdr3_nt: TGTGCCAGCACCCCATGGGACAGGGGTGGCTACACCTTC
cdr3_aa: CASTPWDRGGYTF